This T cell receptor beta chain was captured by sequencing in a study of technical replicates of blood from several donors. Losses at the gene ends were 2 bases for V and 10 bases for J; bases not matched to a gene: 7. Germline CDR1 SGHRS, CDR2 YFSETQ. There are 13 residues in the CDR3. Using immunoSEQ multiplex PCR, the repertoire was profiled, and TCRdb retains in-frame clones only, with some absent. In the table there are tens of thousands of clones, about 97% of which are singletons. This chain connects TRBV5-1 to TRBJ1-1, with 8 bases identical to TRBD1. The clonotype originates from a human donor in good health. Sequencing used T cells isolated from PBMCs. The CDR3 loop is CASSLDRGWSAFF. DNA for the CDR3: TGCGCCAGCAGCTTAGACAGGGGCTGGTCAGCTTTCTTT.